The following is a T cell receptor (beta chain) sequence with its context. Germline V gene lookup returns CDR1 SGHTA and CDR2 FQGTGA. The V gene end was trimmed by 5 bases and the J gene end by 7 bases; junction bases not matched to a gene: 3. This CDR3 region has 12 residues. The record originates from a study of T cell changes during pregnancy in multiple sclerosis. Sequencing used immunoSEQ multiplex PCR; TCRdb keeps in-frame clones, though not all of them. The data hold about 85,000 clones, with approximately 93% observed a single time. The genes are TRBV7-3 and TRBJ1-1, with 8 bases identical to TRBD1. Sequencing was performed on peripheral blood, taken in the first trimester of pregnancy. The receptor was isolated from a female donor with multiple sclerosis, enrolled in a pregnancy study. CDR3 coding DNA: TGTGCCAGCAGCCCTGACAGGGGTGAAGCTTTCTTT. The encoded protein is CASSPDRGEAFF.